This T cell receptor beta chain was sequenced during a study of OX40 agonist ivuxolimab in advanced cancers. The wider study: Those treated in dose escalation had hepatocellular carcinoma, melanoma, renal cell cancer or head and neck cancer. Three patients, one with hepatocellular carcinoma and two with cutaneous melanoma, achieved partial responses.

Comment on this clone: Its antigen remains unknown.

The ends lost 8 bases at V and 7 bases at J; junction bases unmatched: 6. This CDR3 has 13 amino acids. CDR1 is GTSNPN and CDR2 is SVGIG in the germline V gene (reference sequence). Study conclusions and caveats: Clonal expansion by week 6 occurred in CD4+ and CD8+ blood T cells (at 0.1 to 3.0 mg/kg).

Sequenced by immunoSEQ multiplex PCR; TCRdb stores in-frame clones only, minus some. In the table there are over 55,000 clones, roughly 84% of which are singletons. The cohort excluded patients with autoimmune disease history or systemic immunosuppression. The receptor's source is an adult with an advanced solid tumor such as melanoma, head and neck, liver or kidney cancer. Source: CD4+ or CD8+ T cells sorted from blood, taken in a trial of the OX40 agonist ivuxolimab. V and J are TRBV30 and TRBJ2-1, with 12 bases identical to TRBD2. This CDR3 reads CAGQTSGSNEQFF. CDR3 DNA: TGTGCCGGGCAGACTAGCGGGAGTAATGAGCAGTTCTTC.